The table lists the clone carrying this TCR beta chain with a few counts. Its antigen remains unknown. The data stem from a study of molecular identifiers for immune sequencing clone quantification. Germline CDR1 is LGHNA and CDR2 is YSLEER. This CDR3 comprises 13 residues. Trimming stripped 2 bases from V and 3 bases from J, with 7 bases between. Study-wide findings and caveats: Shared barcodes on identical TCR molecules could underestimate the sizes of highly expanded clones.

A single record per CDR3 protein comes from TCRdb applying MiXCR to the PCR reads. Of approximately 680,000 distinct CDR3 sequences in the sample, 25% were seen once. This receptor was identified in a human donor in good health. Some libraries in this study had Jurkat cell RNA spiked in. V usage is TRBV4-3 and J usage is TRBJ1-1; D not certain. Input material: naive CD8+ T cells from blood, with Jurkat cell RNA spiked in. The subset here: FACS-sorted CD8+CD4-CCR7+CD45RA+ naive T cells. CDR3 region: CASSQSLHTEAFF. The CDR3 DNA reads as TGCGCCAGCAGCCAAAGCCTACACACTGAAGCTTTCTTT.